This T cell receptor (beta chain) was captured in a study of blood T cell repertoires in COVID-19. The germline V gene has CDR1 PRHDT and CDR2 FYEKMQ (reference sequence). With V trimmed by 0 bases and J by 5 bases, 1 base remained unmatched. The CDR3 spans 16 residues. The protocol was immunoSEQ multiplex PCR, while the TCRdb copy is restricted to in-frame clones and leaves out a portion. The sample carries around 260,000 clones, about nine tenths recorded once. This sequence was found in a middle-aged woman who had recovered from COVID-19. This chain joins TRBV13 and TRBJ2-2; 12 bases agree with TRBD2. Sequences were obtained from peripheral blood. The CDR3 bases are TGTGCCAGCAGCTTAGGGACTAGCGGGGGAACCGGGGAGCTGTTTTTT. As protein: CASSLGTSGGTGELFF.